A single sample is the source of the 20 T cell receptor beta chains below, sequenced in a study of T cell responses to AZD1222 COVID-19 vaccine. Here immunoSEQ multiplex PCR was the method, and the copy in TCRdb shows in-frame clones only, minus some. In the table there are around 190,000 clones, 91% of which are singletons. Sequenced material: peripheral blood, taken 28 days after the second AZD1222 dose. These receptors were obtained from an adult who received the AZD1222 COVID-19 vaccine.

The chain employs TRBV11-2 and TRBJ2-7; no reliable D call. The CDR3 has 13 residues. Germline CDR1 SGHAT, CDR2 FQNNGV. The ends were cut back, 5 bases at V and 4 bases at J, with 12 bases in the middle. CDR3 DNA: TGTGCCAGCAGCCCTGGGGTGGGGTACGAGCAGTACTTC. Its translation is CASSPGVGYEQYF. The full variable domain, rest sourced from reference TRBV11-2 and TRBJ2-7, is EAGVAQSPRYKIIEKRQSVAFWCNPISGHATLYWYQQILGQGPKLLIQFQNNGVVDDSQLPKDRFSAERLKGVDSTLKIQPAKLEDSAVYLCASSPGVGYEQYFGPGTRLTVT.

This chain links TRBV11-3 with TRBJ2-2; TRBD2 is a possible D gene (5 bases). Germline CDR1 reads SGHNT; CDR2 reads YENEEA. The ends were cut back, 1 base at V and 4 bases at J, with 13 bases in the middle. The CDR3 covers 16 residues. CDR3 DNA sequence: TGTGCCAGCAGCTTAGGAGGTAGCGCGTTCACCGGGGAGCTGTTTTTT. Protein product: CASSLGGSAFTGELFF.

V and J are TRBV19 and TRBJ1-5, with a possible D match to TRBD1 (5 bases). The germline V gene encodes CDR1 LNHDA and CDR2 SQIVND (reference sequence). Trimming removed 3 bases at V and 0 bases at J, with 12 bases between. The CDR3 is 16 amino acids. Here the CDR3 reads CASSILRGYSNQPQHF. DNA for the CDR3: TGTGCCAGTAGTATTTTGAGGGGCTATAGCAATCAGCCCCAGCATTTT.

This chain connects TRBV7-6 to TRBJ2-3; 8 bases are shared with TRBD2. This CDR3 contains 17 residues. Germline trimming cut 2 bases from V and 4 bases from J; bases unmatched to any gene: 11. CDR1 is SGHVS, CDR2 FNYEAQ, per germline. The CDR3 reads CASSLPSGRGDADTQYF. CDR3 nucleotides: TGTGCCAGCAGCTTACCTTCCGGGAGGGGGGATGCAGATACGCAGTATTTT.

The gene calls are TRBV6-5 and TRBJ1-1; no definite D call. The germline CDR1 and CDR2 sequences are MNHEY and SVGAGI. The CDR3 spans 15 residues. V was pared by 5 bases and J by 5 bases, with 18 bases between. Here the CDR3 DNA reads TGTGCCAGCAGTCCCAACCGGAGGGTCAGGACTGAAGCTTTCTTT. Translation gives CASSPNRRVRTEAFF.

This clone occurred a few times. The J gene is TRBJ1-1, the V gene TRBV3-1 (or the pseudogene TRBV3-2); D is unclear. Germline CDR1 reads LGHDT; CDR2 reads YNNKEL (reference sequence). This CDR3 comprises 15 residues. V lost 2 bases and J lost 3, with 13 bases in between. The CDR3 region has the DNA TGTGCCAGCAGCCAATATTCTAACAGCCACACTGAAGCTTTCTTT. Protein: CASSQYSNSHTEAFF.

CDR3 in DNA: TGCGCCAGCAGCCAAAGCACCTTGAATCAGCCCCAGCATTTT. Translated, it gives CASSQSTLNQPQHF. This chain connects TRBV4-1 to TRBJ1-5; D call uncertain. Deletions cut 2 bases from V and 4 bases from J, with 9 bases between. This CDR3 is built from 14 residues. Germline V CDR1 and CDR2: MGHRA, YSYEKL.

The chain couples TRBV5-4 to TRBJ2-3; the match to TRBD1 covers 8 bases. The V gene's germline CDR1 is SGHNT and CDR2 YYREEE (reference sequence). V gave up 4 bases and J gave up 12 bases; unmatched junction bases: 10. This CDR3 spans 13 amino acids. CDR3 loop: CASSHTGQGPQYF. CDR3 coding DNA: TGTGCCAGCAGCCATACTGGACAGGGCCCCCAGTATTTT.

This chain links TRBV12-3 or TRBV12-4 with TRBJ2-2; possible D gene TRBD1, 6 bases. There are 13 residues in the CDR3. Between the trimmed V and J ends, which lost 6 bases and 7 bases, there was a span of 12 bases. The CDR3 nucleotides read TGTGCCAGCAGAACTAGGGGGAACGGGGAGCTGTTTTTT. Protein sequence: CASRTRGNGELFF.

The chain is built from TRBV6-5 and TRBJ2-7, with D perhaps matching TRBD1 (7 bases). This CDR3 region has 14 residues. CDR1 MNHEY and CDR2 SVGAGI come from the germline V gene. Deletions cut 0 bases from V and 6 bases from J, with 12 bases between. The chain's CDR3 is CASSYSGRGVEQYF. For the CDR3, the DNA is TGTGCCAGCAGTTACTCTGGCAGGGGGGTCGAGCAGTACTTC.

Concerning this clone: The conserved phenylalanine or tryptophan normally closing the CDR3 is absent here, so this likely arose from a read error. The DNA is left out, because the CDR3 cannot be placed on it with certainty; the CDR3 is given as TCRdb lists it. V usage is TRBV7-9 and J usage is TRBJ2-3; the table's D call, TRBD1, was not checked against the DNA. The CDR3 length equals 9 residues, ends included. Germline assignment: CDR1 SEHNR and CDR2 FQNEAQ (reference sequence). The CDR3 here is CASSFRDIG.

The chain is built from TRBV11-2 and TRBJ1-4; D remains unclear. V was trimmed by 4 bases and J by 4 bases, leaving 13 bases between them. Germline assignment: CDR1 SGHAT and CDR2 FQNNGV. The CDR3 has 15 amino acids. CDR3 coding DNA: TGTGCCAGCAGCTCCGTACAGAACTTTAATGAAAAACTGTTTTTT. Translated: CASSSVQNFNEKLFF.

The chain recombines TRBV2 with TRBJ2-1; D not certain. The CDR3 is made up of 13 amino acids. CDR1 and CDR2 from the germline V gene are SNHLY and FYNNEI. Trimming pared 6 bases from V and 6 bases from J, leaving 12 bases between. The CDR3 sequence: CASRVWVGNEQFF. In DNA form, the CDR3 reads TGTGCCAGCAGGGTCTGGGTGGGCAATGAGCAGTTCTTC. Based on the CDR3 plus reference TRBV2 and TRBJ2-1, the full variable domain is EPEVTQTPSHQVTQMGQEVILRCVPISNHLYFYWYRQILGQKVEFLVSFYNNEISEKSEIFDDQFSVERPDGSNFTLKIRSTKLEDSAMYFCASRVWVGNEQFFGPGTRLTVL.

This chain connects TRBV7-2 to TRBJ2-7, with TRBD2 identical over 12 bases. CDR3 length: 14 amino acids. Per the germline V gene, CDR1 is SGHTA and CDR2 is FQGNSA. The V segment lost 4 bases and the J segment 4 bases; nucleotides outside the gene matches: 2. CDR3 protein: CASSYGLAGYEQYF. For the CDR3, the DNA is TGTGCCAGCAGCTACGGACTAGCGGGGTACGAGCAGTACTTC.

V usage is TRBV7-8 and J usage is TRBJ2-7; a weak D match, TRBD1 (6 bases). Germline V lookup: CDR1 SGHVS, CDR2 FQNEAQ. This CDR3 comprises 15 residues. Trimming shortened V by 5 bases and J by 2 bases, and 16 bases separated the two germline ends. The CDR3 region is CASSPQGQLPYEQYF. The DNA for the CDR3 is TGTGCCAGCAGCCCTCAGGGGCAGCTCCCCTACGAGCAGTACTTC.

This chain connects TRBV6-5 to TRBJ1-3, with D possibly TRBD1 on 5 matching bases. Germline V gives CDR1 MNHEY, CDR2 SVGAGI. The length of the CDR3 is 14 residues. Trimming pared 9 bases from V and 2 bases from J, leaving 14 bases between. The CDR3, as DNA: TGTGCCAGTACTAGGGGCCCCCCTGGAAACACCATATATTTT. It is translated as CASTRGPPGNTIYF.

The CDR3 loop reads CASSPRQGGTEAFF. The CDR3 DNA reads TGCGCCAGCAGCCCCCGACAGGGGGGAACTGAAGCTTTCTTT. The chain carries TRBV5-1 and TRBJ1-1, with TRBD1 identical over 9 bases. Germline loops: CDR1 SGHRS, CDR2 YFSETQ. The CDR3 has 14 residues. J gave up 5 bases and V 4 bases, and 6 bases lay outside the gene matches.

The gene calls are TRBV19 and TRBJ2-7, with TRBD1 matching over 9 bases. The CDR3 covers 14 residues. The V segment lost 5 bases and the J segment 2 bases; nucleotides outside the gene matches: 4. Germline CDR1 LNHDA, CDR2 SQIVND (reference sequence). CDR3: CASSSRDRAYEQYF. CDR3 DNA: TGTGCCAGTAGTTCCCGGGACAGGGCCTACGAGCAGTACTTC.

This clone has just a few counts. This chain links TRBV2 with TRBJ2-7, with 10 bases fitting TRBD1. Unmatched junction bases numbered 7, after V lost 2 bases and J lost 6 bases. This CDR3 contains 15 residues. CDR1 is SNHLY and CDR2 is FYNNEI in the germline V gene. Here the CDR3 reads CASSEHRTGGSEQYF. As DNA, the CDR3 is TGTGCCAGCAGTGAACATCGGACAGGGGGGTCCGAGCAGTACTTC. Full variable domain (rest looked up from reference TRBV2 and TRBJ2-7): EPEVTQTPSHQVTQMGQEVILRCVPISNHLYFYWYRQILGQKVEFLVSFYNNEISEKSEIFDDQFSVERPDGSNFTLKIRSTKLEDSAMYFCASSEHRTGGSEQYFGPGTRLTVT.

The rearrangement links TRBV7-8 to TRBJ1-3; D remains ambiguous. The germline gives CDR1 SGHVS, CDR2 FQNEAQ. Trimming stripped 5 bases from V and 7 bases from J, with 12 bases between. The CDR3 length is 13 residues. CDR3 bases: TGTGCCAGCAGCGGAGGGCCTCACAACACCATATATTTT. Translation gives CASSGGPHNTIYF.